These 29 T cell receptor beta chains were all obtained from the same sample, sequenced in a study of cytomegalovirus exposure and HLA in healthy donors. Both 60 Vbeta primers and 13 Jbeta primers went into the PCR. Clones were sequenced by immunoSEQ multiplex PCR, and TCRdb holds only the in-frame ones, with some missing. The sample holds 110,000 or so clones, about 79% seen once. Input material: PBMCs. These receptors came from a human donor in good health.

The chain has TRBV29-1 and TRBJ1-2; 9 bases are shared with TRBD1. The CDR3 contains 12 residues. V lost 2 bases and J lost 6; bases outside the gene matches: 1. In germline, CDR1 is SQVTM, CDR2 ANQGSEA. In DNA, the CDR3 is TGCAGCGTTGAAAGGACAGGGGATGGCTACACCTTC. Protein product: CSVERTGDGYTF. The variable domain in full, completed from reference TRBV29-1 and TRBJ1-2, reads SAVISQKPSRDICQRGTSLTIQCQVDSQVTMMFWYRQQPGQSLTLIATANQGSEATYESGFVIDKFPISRPNLTFSTLTVSNMSPEDSSIYLCSVERTGDGYTFGSGTRLTVV.

The chain links TRBV9 to TRBJ2-3, with D uncertain. This CDR3 contains 14 residues. V dropped 0 bases and J dropped 2 bases, with 7 bases sitting between them. The germline V gene encodes CDR1 SGDLS and CDR2 YYNGEE. The CDR3 spells CASSVGQNTDTQYF. CDR3 coding DNA: TGTGCCAGCAGCGTAGGTCAAAACACAGATACGCAGTATTTT.

This clone has just one count. The chain combines TRBV29-1 with TRBJ2-7; D may be TRBD1 (6 bases). This CDR3 is 13 amino acids long. Germline loops: CDR1 SQVTM, CDR2 ANQGSEA. The V end was cut by 6 bases, the J end by 7 bases, with 19 bases between. CDR3 nucleotides: TGCAGCGTCAGAACAAGGGGCAGGGGTGAGCAGTACTTC. Translated, it gives CSVRTRGRGEQYF.

The chain carries TRBV2 and TRBJ1-2, with 9 bases lining up with TRBD1. The CDR3 is 15 residues long. V shed 6 bases, J shed 0 bases, and the junction held 5 bases outside the gene matches. Germline V gives CDR1 SNHLY, CDR2 FYNNEI. This CDR3 is CASRTGGTTNYGYTF. The CDR3 DNA is TGTGCCAGCAGGACAGGGGGAACTACTAACTATGGCTACACCTTC.

The J gene is TRBJ2-2, the V gene TRBV5-5; D perhaps matches TRBD2 (5 bases). Trimming stripped 4 bases from V and 5 bases from J, with 9 bases between. Germline V gives CDR1 SGHKS, CDR2 YYEKEE (reference sequence). CDR3 length: 13 amino acids. The CDR3 region is CASSPAETGELFF. As DNA, the CDR3 is TGTGCCAGCAGCCCAGCGGAAACCGGGGAGCTGTTTTTT.

The rearrangement joins TRBV30 to TRBJ1-1; the D gene is possibly TRBD1 (6 bases). Germline lookup yields CDR1 GTSNPN and CDR2 SVGIG (reference sequence). There are 12 residues in the CDR3. Trimming left V 4 bases short and J 6 bases short, with 12 bases between. The CDR3 coding sequence is TGTGCCTGGATCAGGGGCCGACCTGAAGCTTTCTTT. Its protein is CAWIRGRPEAFF.

This clone showed up just once. The genes are TRBV5-1 and TRBJ1-6; tentatively, D is TRBD1 (6 bases). V was trimmed by 5 bases and J by 6 bases, leaving 18 bases between them. The CDR3 spans 16 residues. CDR1 and CDR2 (germline): SGHRS, YFSETQ. The CDR3 loop is CASSVGSGQINSPLHF. The CDR3 DNA follows: TGCGCCAGCAGTGTGGGTTCCGGACAGATTAATTCACCCCTCCACTTT.

V is TRBV5-1 and J is TRBJ2-1, with 13 bases identical to TRBD2. The junction had 3 bases not matched to a gene; V was cut back by 4 bases and J by 8 bases. CDR3 length: 14 residues. Germline CDR1 reads SGHRS; CDR2 reads YFSETQ. CDR3 sequence reads: CASSPGLAGDEQFF. For the CDR3, the DNA is TGCGCCAGCAGCCCCGGACTAGCGGGAGATGAGCAGTTCTTC.

This chain uses TRBV11-2 with TRBJ2-7; a weak D match, TRBD2 (6 bases). Germline assignment: CDR1 SGHAT and CDR2 FQNNGV. The CDR3 covers 14 residues. Trimming stripped 7 bases from V and 2 bases from J, with 15 bases between. Written as DNA, the CDR3 is TGTGCCAGCACACACCGGGGCGGGACCTACGAGCAGTACTTC. Translation: CASTHRGGTYEQYF.

The chain couples TRBV5-1 to TRBJ1-4; TRBD1 agrees at 7 bases. Germline V lookup: CDR1 SGHRS, CDR2 YFSETQ. Losses at the gene ends were 4 bases for V and 2 bases for J; bases not matched to a gene: 2. The CDR3 contains 14 residues. The CDR3 sequence: CASSVQGTNEKLFF. Here the CDR3 DNA reads TGCGCCAGCAGCGTACAGGGGACTAATGAAAAACTGTTTTTT.

The genes are TRBV2 and TRBJ2-5; tentative D call: TRBD1 (6 bases). V was shortened by 6 bases and J by 5 bases, with 16 bases between the two germline ends. Per the germline V gene, CDR1 is SNHLY and CDR2 is FYNNEI. The CDR3 totals 14 residues. The CDR3 DNA sequence: TGTGCCAGCAGCCTACAGGGAGATGGGGAGACCCAGTACTTC. Amino acids: CASSLQGDGETQYF. The variable domain in full, with the rest retrieved from reference TRBV2 and TRBJ2-5, is EPEVTQTPSHQVTQMGQEVILRCVPISNHLYFYWYRQILGQKVEFLVSFYNNEISEKSEIFDDQFSVERPDGSNFTLKIRSTKLEDSAMYFCASSLQGDGETQYFGPGTRLLVL.

The rearrangement uses TRBV19 and TRBJ2-1, with D perhaps matching TRBD2 (5 bases). Trimming left V 5 bases short and J 0 bases short, with 11 bases between. This CDR3 spans 15 amino acids. CDR1 is LNHDA, CDR2 SQIVND, per germline (reference sequence). The CDR3 nucleotides read TGTGCCAGTAGTCAAACTAGAAACTCCTACAATGAGCAGTTCTTC. It encodes CASSQTRNSYNEQFF. Drawing the rest from reference TRBV19 and TRBJ2-1, the complete variable domain is DGGITQSPKYLFRKEGQNVTLSCEQNLNHDAMYWYRQDPGQGLRLIYYSQIVNDFQKGDIAEGYSVSREKKESFPLTVTSAQKNPTAFYLCASSQTRNSYNEQFFGPGTRLTVL.

This clone was detected a few times. The chain employs TRBV10-3 and TRBJ1-4, with D perhaps TRBD1 (6 bases). The germline V gene encodes CDR1 ENHRY and CDR2 SYGVKD. The CDR3 totals 16 residues. V dropped 4 bases and J dropped 3 bases, with 15 bases sitting between them. The CDR3 region is CAISARGSVSNEKLFF. In DNA, the CDR3 is TGTGCCATCAGTGCCAGGGGTTCGGTCTCTAATGAAAAACTGTTTTTT.

CDR3 amino acids: CASTGLESEQFF. In DNA form, the CDR3 reads TGTGCCAGCACCGGACTAGAGAGTGAGCAGTTCTTC. The chain recombines TRBV6-1 with TRBJ2-1; 7 bases match TRBD2. Germline CDR1 MNHNS, CDR2 SASEGT. V trimming: 7 bases; J trimming: 9 bases; junction bases outside the gene matches: 6. CDR3 length: 12 residues.

By sample fraction, this clone is medium-sized. The rearrangement links TRBV4-2 to TRBJ1-1, with 7 bases identical to TRBD1. The CDR3 extends over 15 amino acids. Germline loops: CDR1 LGHNA, CDR2 YNFKEQ. V was pared by 2 bases and J by 5 bases, with 8 bases of the junction left unmatched. This chain's CDR3 is CASSQMGQRKTEAFF. CDR3 in DNA: TGTGCCAGCAGCCAAATGGGACAGAGGAAGACTGAAGCTTTCTTT.

This clone was seen a handful of times. J is TRBJ2-2 and V is TRBV6-4; maybe TRBD1 (5 bases). This CDR3 is 17 amino acids long. V gave up 0 bases and J gave up 0 bases, with 11 bases separating them. Germline V lookup: CDR1 MRHNA, CDR2 SNTAGT. In DNA, the CDR3 is TGTGCCAGCAGTGACTCAAAAGCAGGGCCGAACACCGGGGAGCTGTTTTTT. It encodes CASSDSKAGPNTGELFF.

This chain uses TRBV2 with TRBJ1-1, with 10 bases matching TRBD1. Germline V gene sequence: CDR1 SNHLY, CDR2 FYNNEI. Trimming removed 6 bases from V and 4 bases from J; junction bases left unmatched: 11. The CDR3 runs 16 residues. As DNA, the CDR3 is TGTGCCAGCAGACGGGACAGGGGACCCCTGGGCACTGAAGCTTTCTTT. It specifies CASRRDRGPLGTEAFF.

This sequence joins TRBV6-1 and TRBJ2-1; TRBD2 might be the D (5 bases). Germline V gene data show CDR1 as MNHNS and CDR2 as SASEGT. V was trimmed by 3 bases and J by 9 bases, leaving 18 bases between them. This CDR3 contains 15 residues. CDR3 in DNA: TGTGCCAGCAGTGAGGACCCGGGGTCCAGGAGTGAGCAGTTCTTC. Protein: CASSEDPGSRSEQFF.

This clone was seen only a few times. The chain combines TRBV4-3 with TRBJ2-2, with a weak D call TRBD1 (5 bases). Germline lookup yields CDR1 LGHNA and CDR2 YSLEER. V lost 4 bases to trimming and J lost 0 bases, with 12 bases between them. The CDR3 sequence is 16 residues long. CDR3 DNA sequence: TGCGCCAGCAGCCCAAGACAGTTACCGAACACCGGGGAGCTGTTTTTT. Translation gives CASSPRQLPNTGELFF.

The chain is built from TRBV11-2 and TRBJ2-1, with D perhaps TRBD2 (6 bases). The CDR3 length is 18 residues. Per germline, CDR1 SGHAT and CDR2 FQNNGV. Trimming took 5 bases from V and 0 from J, leaving 20 bases between them. In DNA form, the CDR3 reads TGTGCCAGCAGCCCCTTTGGGGGGTGGGGAAGCTCCTACAATGAGCAGTTCTTC. Protein product: CASSPFGGWGSSYNEQFF.

The genes are TRBV11-2 and TRBJ2-5; the D gene is possibly TRBD1 (5 bases). The V end lost 2 bases, the J end lost 4 bases, and 20 bases lay between the germline ends. The CDR3 has 17 residues. Germline assignment: CDR1 SGHAT and CDR2 FQNNGV. CDR3 amino acids: CASSLPLPSSRGETQYF. CDR3 nucleotide sequence: TGTGCCAGCAGCTTACCCCTCCCCTCCTCAAGGGGAGAGACCCAGTACTTC.

The chain links TRBV2 to TRBJ1-3; TRBD1 matches at 7 bases. CDR1 SNHLY and CDR2 FYNNEI come from the germline V gene. CDR3 length equals 15 residues. The ends lost 4 bases at V and 4 bases at J; junction bases unmatched: 7. The CDR3 loop reads CASSAQTGRGNTIYF. The DNA of the CDR3 is TGTGCCAGCAGTGCCCAGACAGGGAGGGGAAACACCATATATTTT.

The chain links TRBV6-1 to TRBJ2-1; 7 bases match TRBD1. The CDR3 extends over 14 amino acids. After removal of 7 bases from V and 8 bases from J, the junction contained 11 bases not matched to a gene. Germline CDR1 reads MNHNS; CDR2 reads SASEGT. CDR3 loop: CASIPDRVGYEQFF. The CDR3 region has the DNA TGTGCCAGCATCCCCGACAGGGTCGGGTATGAGCAGTTCTTC.

This clone was detected only a few times. The junction does not match germline at one end; this may be a read error. V is TRBV10-1 and J is TRBJ1-4, with TRBD1 matching over 7 bases. The CDR3 extends over 13 amino acids. The germline V gene encodes CDR1 WNHNN and CDR2 SYGVQD (reference sequence). CDR3 sequence reads: CASREGAGEKLFF. CDR3 DNA sequence: TGCGCCAGCCGTGAGGGGGCTGGTGAAAAACTGTTTTTT.

The rearrangement uses TRBV30 and TRBJ1-2; D not certain. CDR3 length equals 13 residues. Trimming cost V 4 bases and J 2 bases, with 11 bases left between them. Germline CDR1 is GTSNPN and CDR2 is SVGIG (reference sequence). CDR3 bases: TGTGCCTGGAATAACGCAGGCAACTATGGCTACACCTTC. It specifies CAWNNAGNYGYTF.

The chain is built from TRBV7-9 and TRBJ2-6, with 9 bases lining up with TRBD1. Germline V CDR1 and CDR2: SEHNR, FQNEAQ (reference sequence). The CDR3 has 17 residues. Trimming removed 4 bases from V and 1 base from J; junction bases left unmatched: 5. The DNA for the CDR3 is TGTGCCAGCAGCTGGGGACAGGGAAGGTCTGGGGCCAACGTCCTGACTTTC. Translating gives CASSWGQGRSGANVLTF.

The V gene is TRBV10-1, the J gene TRBJ2-3; TRBD1 agrees at 9 bases. The CDR3 length is 16 residues. Germline V gene lookup returns CDR1 WNHNN and CDR2 SYGVQD (reference sequence). V lost 5 bases, J lost 2 bases, and 8 bases stayed unmatched. CDR3 region: CASSQDWDRATDTQYF. Written as DNA, the CDR3 is TGCGCCAGCAGTCAAGACTGGGACAGGGCCACAGATACGCAGTATTTT.

This clone has only a few counts. The V and J genes are TRBV15 and TRBJ2-1; 8 nucleotides match TRBD1. In germline, CDR1 is LNHNV, CDR2 YYDKDF (reference sequence). J lost 9 bases, V lost 2 bases, and 3 bases had no gene match. The CDR3 consists of 13 residues. The CDR3, as DNA: TGTGCCACCAGCAGACAGGGGGCAAGTGAGCAGTTCTTC. Translated: CATSRQGASEQFF.

The genes are TRBV9 and TRBJ2-6, with TRBD1 as a possible D gene (6 bases). V shed 3 bases and J shed 3 bases, with 13 bases lying between them. The CDR3 has 16 residues. Germline CDR1 reads SGDLS; CDR2 reads YYNGEE. This CDR3 is CASSASQGSGANVLTF. The CDR3 nucleotides are TGTGCCAGCAGCGCATCGCAGGGGAGTGGGGCCAACGTCCTGACTTTC.